The next 13 T cell receptor beta chains were all read from a single sample in a study of a mutant IDH1 vaccine in newly diagnosed glioma. Their cognate antigens are unknown. The time point denotes: week 11, during vaccination. Each vaccine dose was 300 ug of mutant IDH1 20-mer peptide, with topical imiquimod. Profiling relied on immunoSEQ multiplex PCR, and the TCRdb table lists in-frame clones only, not all of them. The table has some 26,000 clones, roughly 70% seen once. This material consisted of peripheral blood mononuclear cells (PBMCs), taken from a glioma patient whose treatment included an IDH1 peptide vaccine. Receptors were obtained from a young man with glioma. Some clones in this sample may be carry-over from other donors' samples.

The chain carries TRBV5-1 and TRBJ2-1, with 8 bases identical to TRBD1. Germline CDR1 and CDR2: SGHRS and YFSETQ. The CDR3 runs to 15 residues. Trimming took 4 bases from V and 8 from J; bases not matched to a gene: 11. For the CDR3, the DNA is TGCGCCAGCAGCGACAGGGGCGGCGGGATCGATGAGCAGTTCTTC. Translated: CASSDRGGGIDEQFF.

The chain joins TRBV6-5 to TRBJ2-5; TRBD2 matches at 14 bases. This CDR3 comprises 16 residues. CDR1 MNHEY and CDR2 SVGAGI come from the germline V gene. The J segment lost 2 bases and the V segment lost 4 bases, leaving 3 bases of the junction unmatched. The CDR3 reads CASSFWTSGRQETQYF. DNA of the CDR3: TGTGCCAGCAGTTTTTGGACTAGCGGGAGGCAAGAGACCCAGTACTTC.

This clone was observed a single time. This chain connects TRBV29-1 to TRBJ2-3, with TRBD2 identical over 8 bases. CDR1 and CDR2 (germline): SQVTM, ANQGSEA. The CDR3 covers 14 residues. J lost 1 base, V lost 3 bases, and 3 bases had no gene match. CDR3: CSVDTSGRTDTQYF. The DNA for the CDR3 is TGCAGCGTTGATACTAGCGGCCGCACAGATACGCAGTATTTT.

The chain combines TRBV5-1 with TRBJ2-7; 8 positions agree with TRBD2. J was trimmed by 12 bases and V by 0 bases; bases with no gene match: 8. The germline CDR1 and CDR2 sequences are SGHRS and YFSETQ. This CDR3 has 13 amino acids. The CDR3 protein is CASSLAGSGGPYF. Written as DNA, the CDR3 is TGCGCCAGCAGCTTGGCCGGGTCGGGAGGGCCGTACTTC.

The gene calls are TRBV10-1 and TRBJ1-1; perhaps TRBD1 as D (6 bases). The CDR3 runs to 13 residues. Trimming took 1 base from V and 11 from J, leaving 14 bases between them. Germline CDR1 and CDR2: WNHNN and SYGVQD (reference sequence). CDR3 sequence (DNA): TGCGCCAGCAGTGAGTTGGAGGGGGGAGCGGCTTTCTTT. This encodes CASSELEGGAAFF.

This clone was detected only a few times. V gene TRBV7-2 combines with J gene TRBJ1-3; 7 bases agree with TRBD1. The CDR3 has 15 amino acids. Germline V gene data show CDR1 as SGHTA and CDR2 as FQGNSA. With V trimmed by 6 bases and J by 4 bases, 9 bases remained unmatched. CDR3 amino acids: CASSSLGTVGNTIYF. In DNA form, the CDR3 reads TGTGCCAGCAGTTCCCTGGGGACAGTCGGAAACACCATATATTTT.

The V and J genes are TRBV10-3 and TRBJ2-3; D call uncertain. The CDR3 extends over 12 amino acids. The germline V and J ends were trimmed by 4 bases and 3 bases, with 5 bases remaining between them. Germline V gives CDR1 ENHRY, CDR2 SYGVKD. The CDR3 DNA sequence: TGTGCCATCAGTGGCTCTACAGATACGCAGTATTTT. Its translation: CAISGSTDTQYF.

The J gene is TRBJ1-1, the V gene TRBV30; TRBD1 matches 12 bases. Looked up from germline, CDR1 is GTSNPN and CDR2 is SVGIG (reference sequence). V lost 3 bases and J lost 5; bases outside the gene matches: 4. The CDR3 contains 14 residues. CDR3 sequence: CAWRGTGGQTEAFF. CDR3 coding DNA: TGTGCCTGGAGGGGGACAGGGGGCCAGACTGAAGCTTTCTTT.

This clone was picked up a small number of times. V usage is TRBV5-1 and J usage is TRBJ1-6; 9 bases agree with TRBD1. The V gene end was trimmed by 4 bases and the J gene end by 9 bases; junction bases not matched to a gene: 11. CDR3 length: 16 residues. The germline V gene has CDR1 SGHRS and CDR2 YFSETQ. CDR3 loop: CASSPRWTGEASPLHF. CDR3 nucleotides: TGCGCCAGCAGCCCTCGTTGGACAGGGGAGGCTTCACCCCTCCACTTT.

Worth noting for this clone: The junction differs from germline at one of its ends, possibly a read error. The rearrangement joins TRBV27 to TRBJ2-1, with 7 bases that match TRBD2. The CDR3 contains 15 residues. CDR1 is MNHEY, CDR2 SMNVEV, per germline (reference sequence). CDR3 sequence (DNA): TGTGCCACCAGTTGGGCGGGAGCCAAGTCCAATGAGCAGTTCTTC. This translates into CATSWAGAKSNEQFF.

The chain joins TRBV21-1 to TRBJ1-5; the D segment call TRBD1 is taken from the table without a DNA check. TRBV21-1 is tagged as a pseudogene. The CDR3 is made up of 17 amino acids. In DNA, the CDR3 is TGTGCCAGCAGCAAAGCGGGACAGGGAAGGACCAATCAGCCCCAGCATTTT. This translates into CASSKAGQGRTNQPQHF.

This chain connects TRBV18 to TRBJ2-5, with D perhaps TRBD1 or TRBD2 (5 bases each). The V end lost 1 base, the J end lost 0 bases, and 15 bases lay between the germline ends. The CDR3 has 17 amino acids. Per the germline V gene, CDR1 is KGHSH and CDR2 is LQKENI. The CDR3 loop reads CASSPLGALLYQETQYF. The CDR3 nucleotides are TGTGCCAGCTCACCACTCGGGGCACTGCTTTACCAAGAGACCCAGTACTTC.

V and J are TRBV6-1 and TRBJ1-5; D is possibly TRBD1 (5 bases). Trimming removed 3 bases from V and 0 bases from J, with 24 bases in between. This CDR3 has 20 amino acids. The germline V gene has CDR1 MNHNS and CDR2 SASEGT. The CDR3 coding sequence is TGTGCCAGCAGTGACGAACGTCTGAAGGGGAATTGGTATAGCAATCAGCCCCAGCATTTT. This sequence encodes CASSDERLKGNWYSNQPQHF.